One and the same sample provided the 26 T cell receptor beta chains below, sequenced in a study of monozygotic twins with inflammatory bowel disease. For each CDR3 protein, TCRdb gives one entry from its re-call of the 5' RACE reads, without DNA. The sample totals some 300,000 distinct CDR3 sequences. Sequences were obtained from blood. These receptors were obtained from a human donor with ulcerative colitis or Crohn's disease, or a healthy co-twin of an affected twin (not recorded which).

This chain joins TRBV24-1 and TRBJ2-1; there is no DNA to check the TCRdb D call of TRBD1. Germline CDR1 KGHDR, CDR2 SFDVKD. The CDR3 spans 15 residues. CDR3 sequence reads: CATSDAGTGNNEQFF.

The chain carries TRBV10-3 and TRBJ1-1; absent DNA, TCRdb's TRBD1 call cannot be checked. Germline CDR1 reads ENHRY; CDR2 reads SYGVKD. The CDR3 is 14 amino acids. CDR3 sequence: CATRLDRGFTEAFF.

The CDR3 spells CASSSSREGYTF. The rearrangement uses TRBV6-5 and TRBJ1-2. The CDR3 runs to 12 residues. The V gene's germline CDR1 is MNHEY and CDR2 SVGAGI.

This sequence joins TRBV5-1 and TRBJ1-4. From germline, CDR1 is SGHRS and CDR2 YFSETQ. This CDR3 spans 15 amino acids. The CDR3: CASSKEGGPNEKLFF.

The chain joins TRBV12-3 or TRBV12-4 to TRBJ1-6. The CDR3 sequence is 15 residues long. The CDR3 sequence: CASSLGRFNNSPLHF.

The chain recombines TRBV11-3 with TRBJ2-1; TCRdb indicates TRBD2, and absent DNA this call remains unverified. The CDR3 runs to 16 residues. Germline CDR1 is SGHNT and CDR2 is YENEEA. CDR3 sequence reads: CASSTRTSGSIYEQFF.

The gene calls are TRBV9 and TRBJ2-3. The CDR3 has 15 amino acids. The V gene's germline CDR1 is SGDLS and CDR2 YYNGEE. The CDR3 sequence: CASSATHLSADTQYF. The full variable domain, its missing parts supplied by reference TRBV9 and TRBJ2-3, is DSGVTQTPKHLITATGQRVTLRCSPRSGDLSVYWYQQSLDQGLQFLIQYYNGEERAKGNILERFSAQQFPDLHSELNLSSLELGDSALYFCASSATHLSADTQYFGPGTRLTVL.

The rearrangement uses TRBV20-1 and TRBJ1-5; there is no DNA to check the TCRdb D call of TRBD1. The CDR3 runs 14 residues. Germline assignment: CDR1 DFQATT and CDR2 SNEGSKA (reference sequence). The CDR3 protein is CSVTRDRGIQPQHF.

The genes are TRBV20-1 and TRBJ2-7; TCRdb's assignment of TRBD1 cannot be checked, as there is no DNA. In germline, CDR1 is DFQATT, CDR2 SNEGSKA (reference sequence). This CDR3 is 14 amino acids long. CDR3 sequence: CSASGPGFSYEQYF.

This chain joins TRBV6-5 and TRBJ1-2; there is no DNA to check the TCRdb D call of TRBD1. This CDR3 has 16 residues. From germline, CDR1 is MNHEY and CDR2 SVGAGI. CDR3 sequence reads: CASSSQGNDLFYGYTF.

The gene calls are TRBV4-3 and TRBJ2-3; without DNA, the TCRdb call of TRBD2 cannot be checked. Germline V gene sequence: CDR1 LGHNA, CDR2 YSLEER. There are 20 residues in the CDR3. The CDR3: CASSQDWVAGASRRPDTQYF.

This chain joins TRBV20-1 and TRBJ2-7; the D call from TCRdb, TRBD2, cannot be confirmed without DNA. There are 15 residues in the CDR3. Germline V lookup: CDR1 DFQATT, CDR2 SNEGSKA (reference sequence). CDR3 sequence reads: CSARGLAAYSYEQYF.

The chain carries TRBV6-2 or TRBV6-3 and TRBJ2-5; as DNA is missing, the TRBD1 call by TCRdb cannot be tested. CDR1 and CDR2 (germline): MNHEY, SVGEGT. This CDR3 has 11 residues. The CDR3 protein is CASRGAETQYF.

This chain links TRBV5-5 with TRBJ1-4; TCRdb outputs TRBD1, but without DNA this stays unchecked. This CDR3 region has 14 residues. Germline-derived CDR1 and CDR2 are SGHKS and YYEKEE (reference sequence). CDR3 residues: CASSTGPTNEKLFF.

The chain uses TRBV18 and TRBJ2-7. The CDR3 consists of 14 residues. The germline V gene has CDR1 KGHSH and CDR2 LQKENI. CDR3: CASSPVKGSNEQYF.

This chain joins TRBV2 and TRBJ1-2. This CDR3 has 15 amino acids. Germline V gene sequence: CDR1 SNHLY, CDR2 FYNNEI. The chain's CDR3 is CPSRGLDRRNYGYTF.

The rearrangement uses TRBV4-2 and TRBJ2-7; as DNA is missing, the TRBD1 call by TCRdb cannot be tested. From germline, CDR1 is LGHNA and CDR2 YNFKEQ. The CDR3 runs to 15 residues. CDR3 loop: CASSQPGPSSYEQYF.

The J gene is TRBJ2-3, the V gene TRBV6-6; the TCRdb call, TRBD2, lacks DNA for checking. This CDR3 contains 13 residues. CDR1 and CDR2 from the germline V gene are MNHNY and SVGAGI (reference sequence). The CDR3 sequence is CASSYGGTDTQYF.

This rearrangement joins TRBV7-2 to TRBJ1-6. The CDR3 covers 15 residues. CDR1 and CDR2 from the germline V gene are SGHTA and FQGNSA. The CDR3 protein is CASSLDSSYNSPLHF.

The rearrangement joins TRBV24-1 to TRBJ2-5; TCRdb proposes TRBD1, but this gene call is untestable without DNA. The CDR3 runs 15 residues. The germline V gene has CDR1 KGHDR and CDR2 SFDVKD. This CDR3 reads CATSDPQGAGETQYF.

The CDR3 loop is CASSNREEQYF. The rearrangement joins TRBV12-3 or TRBV12-4 to TRBJ2-7; lacking DNA, the TRBD1 call made by TCRdb goes unchecked. The CDR3 runs to 11 residues.

The chain joins TRBV10-3 to TRBJ2-7; TCRdb returns TRBD1, unconfirmable since there is no DNA. The CDR3 has 15 residues. The V gene's germline CDR1 is ENHRY and CDR2 SYGVKD. The CDR3 here is CAISESGTGGYEQYF.

The V gene is TRBV7-8, the J gene TRBJ2-2; TCRdb lists TRBD1, though no DNA is available to test this call. In germline, CDR1 is SGHVS, CDR2 FQNEAQ. The CDR3 totals 15 residues. CDR3 sequence: CASSSGTLNTGELFF. Variable domain in full (rest from reference TRBV7-8 and TRBJ2-2): GAGVSQSPRYKVAKRGQDVALRCDPISGHVSLFWYQQALGQGPEFLTYFQNEAQLDKSGLPSDRFFAERPEGSVSTLKIQRTQQEDSAVYLCASSSGTLNTGELFFGEGSRLTVL.

CDR3 amino acids: CATRKQGDKTGELFF. The J gene is TRBJ2-2, the V gene TRBV24-1; TCRdb's D gene call, TRBD1, goes unchecked for lack of DNA. This CDR3 spans 15 amino acids. Germline CDR1 reads KGHDR; CDR2 reads SFDVKD.

This chain connects TRBV12-3 or TRBV12-4 to TRBJ2-1; TCRdb's D call of TRBD2 is untestable without DNA. CDR3 length: 14 residues. CDR3: CASSPSTPRTEQFF.

V usage is TRBV11-2 and J usage is TRBJ2-3; TCRdb designates TRBD2, a call that cannot be tested without DNA. CDR1 SGHAT and CDR2 FQNNGV come from the germline V gene. CDR3 size: 21 residues. The chain's CDR3 is CASSRPGRGLAGGRSTDTQYF.